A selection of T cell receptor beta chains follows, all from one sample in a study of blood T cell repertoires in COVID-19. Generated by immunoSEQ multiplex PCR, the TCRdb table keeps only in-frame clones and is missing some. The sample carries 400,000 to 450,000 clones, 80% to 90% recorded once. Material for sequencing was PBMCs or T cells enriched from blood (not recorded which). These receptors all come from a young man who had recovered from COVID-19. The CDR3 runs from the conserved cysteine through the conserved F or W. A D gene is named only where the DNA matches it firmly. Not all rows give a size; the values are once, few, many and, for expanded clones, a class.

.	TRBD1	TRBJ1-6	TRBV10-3	CAISGDSPPLHF	TGTGCCATCAGTGGGGACAGTCCGCCCCTCCACTTT
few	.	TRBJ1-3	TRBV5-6	CASSFTGSGNTIYF	TGTGCCAGCAGCTTTACAGGGTCTGGAAACACCATATATTTT
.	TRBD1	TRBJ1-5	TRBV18	CASSPTQGEAQPQHF	TGTGCCAGCTCACCAACTCAGGGGGAGGCTCAGCCCCAGCATTTT
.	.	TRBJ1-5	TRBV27	CASSGGVFGNQPQHF	TGTGCCAGCAGTGGCGGGGTTTTTGGCAATCAGCCCCAGCATTTT
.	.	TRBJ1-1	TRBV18	CASFQGSETEAFF	TGTGCCAGCTTCCAGGGGAGCGAGACTGAAGCTTTCTTT
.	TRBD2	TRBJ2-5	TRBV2	CASRVDSLALGETQYF	TGTGCCAGCAGGGTAGACTCACTAGCGCTCGGGGAGACCCAGTACTTC
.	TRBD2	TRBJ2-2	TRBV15	CATKTGLAGATNTGELFF	TGTGCCACCAAGACCGGACTAGCGGGAGCGACGAACACCGGGGAGCTGTTTTTT
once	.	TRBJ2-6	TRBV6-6	CASRSSYGSGANVLTF	TGTGCCAGCAGATCTTCATACGGCTCTGGGGCCAACGTCCTGACTTTC
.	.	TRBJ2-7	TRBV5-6	CASSLWQGSFEQYF	TGTGCCAGCAGCTTGTGGCAGGGTTCTTTCGAGCAGTACTTC
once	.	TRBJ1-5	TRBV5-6	CASSLSRDYSNQPQHF	TGTGCCAGCAGCTTGAGTCGGGACTATAGCAATCAGCCCCAGCATTTT
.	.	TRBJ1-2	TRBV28	CASSLPIGDGYTF	TGTGCCAGCAGTCTTCCGATAGGAGATGGCTACACCTTC
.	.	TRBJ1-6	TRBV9	CASSVNSGPLHF	TGTGCCAGCAGCGTAAATTCCGGACCCCTCCACTTT
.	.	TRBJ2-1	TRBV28	CASFDRSYNEQFF	TGTGCCAGTTTTGACAGGAGTTACAATGAGCAGTTCTTC
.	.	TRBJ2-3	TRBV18	CASSPVAGTDTQYF	TGTGCCAGCTCACCAGTGGCAGGCACAGATACGCAGTATTTT
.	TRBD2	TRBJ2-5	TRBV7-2	CASSPMLVSGSSETQYF	TGTGCCAGCAGCCCGATGTTGGTTAGCGGGAGCAGCGAGACCCAGTACTTC
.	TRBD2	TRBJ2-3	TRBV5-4	CASSETSADTQYF	TGTGCCAGCAGCGAGACTAGCGCAGATACGCAGTATTTT
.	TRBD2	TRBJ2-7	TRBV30	CAWSVTSGGLPFYEQYF	TGTGCCTGGAGTGTAACTAGCGGAGGACTCCCTTTCTACGAGCAGTACTTC
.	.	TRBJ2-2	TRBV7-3	CASSLTAVVNTGELFF	TGTGCCAGCAGCTTAACGGCCGTTGTGAACACCGGGGAGCTGTTTTTT
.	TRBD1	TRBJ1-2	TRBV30	CAWSPPPGGGYTF	TGTGCCTGGAGCCCCCCGCCAGGGGGAGGCTACACCTTC
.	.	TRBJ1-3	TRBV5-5	CASSLDRYSGNTIYF	TGTGCCAGCAGCTTGGATCGGTACTCTGGAAACACCATATATTTT
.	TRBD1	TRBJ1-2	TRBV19	CASSPGQGVNYGYTF	TGTGCCAGTAGTCCGGGACAGGGGGTGAACTATGGCTACACCTTC
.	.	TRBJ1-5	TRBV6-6	CASSSMRVGNQPQHF	TGTGCCAGCAGTTCTATGAGGGTGGGGAATCAGCCCCAGCATTTT
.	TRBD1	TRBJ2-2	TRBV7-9	CASSGQGTGELFF	TGTGCCAGCAGCGGACAGGGAACCGGGGAGCTGTTTTTT
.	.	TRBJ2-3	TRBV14	CASSHYGADTQYF	TGTGCCAGCAGCCACTATGGTGCAGATACGCAGTATTTT
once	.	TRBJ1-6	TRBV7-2	CASSIAFTGFSPLHF	TGTGCCAGCAGCATCGCATTTACAGGGTTTTCACCCCTCCACTTT
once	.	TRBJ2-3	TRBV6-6	CASSYTVKADTQYF	TGTGCCAGCAGTTATACAGTCAAGGCAGATACGCAGTATTTT
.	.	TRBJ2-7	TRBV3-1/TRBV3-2	CASSRLSGKLYEQYF	TGTGCCAGCAGCCGTCTTTCAGGGAAACTTTACGAGCAGTACTTC
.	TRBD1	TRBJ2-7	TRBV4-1	CASSHRTGENSYEQYF	TGCGCCAGCAGCCACCGGACAGGGGAGAACTCCTACGAGCAGTACTTC
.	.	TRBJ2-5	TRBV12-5	CASGTRGTQYF	TGTGCTAGTGGGACAAGGGGGACCCAGTACTTC
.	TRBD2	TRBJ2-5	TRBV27	CASRFMGLAGEETQYF	TGTGCCAGCAGATTTATGGGACTAGCGGGGGAAGAGACCCAGTACTTC
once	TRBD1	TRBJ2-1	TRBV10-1	CASSLVRQGARNEQFF	TGCGCCAGCAGTCTAGTGAGACAGGGGGCGAGGAATGAGCAGTTCTTC
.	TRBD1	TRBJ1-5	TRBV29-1	CSVGDRDGGQPQHF	TGCAGCGTAGGGGACAGGGATGGAGGTCAGCCCCAGCATTTT
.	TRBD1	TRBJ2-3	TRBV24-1	CATSGRQGAESTDTQYF	TGTGCCACCAGTGGCCGACAGGGCGCCGAGAGCACAGATACGCAGTATTTT
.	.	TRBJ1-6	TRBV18	CASSLWAPTLSSYNSPLHF	TGTGCCAGCTCACTCTGGGCCCCTACCCTGAGCTCCTATAATTCACCCCTCCACTTT
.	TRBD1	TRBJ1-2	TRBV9	CASSSTGTGFEGYTF	TGTGCCAGCAGCTCCACCGGGACAGGGTTTGAAGGCTACACCTTC
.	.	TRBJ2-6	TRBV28	CASSFLQGANVLTF	TGTGCCAGCAGTTTTCTCCAGGGGGCCAACGTCCTGACTTTC